This T cell receptor beta chain was observed in a study of breast tumors, draining lymph nodes, adjacent tissues. Study-level points and caveats: Compared with lymph nodes, tumors were less diverse; compared with nontumor tissue, more.

MiXCR, run by TCRdb on the multiplex PCR reads, gives a single entry per CDR3 protein. This table holds around 66,000 distinct CDR3 sequences, 40% to 45% found once. Looked up from germline, CDR1 is SGHVS and CDR2 is FNYEAQ. J lost 6 bases, V lost 6 bases, and 17 bases had no gene match. The CDR3 totals 18 residues. On this clonotype: Its target is unknown.

This chain connects TRBV7-6 to TRBJ1-4; TRBD1 aligns across 9 bases. Sequences were obtained from breast tumor tissue. The sequence was collected from a female donor with breast cancer. Some clones in this sample may be carry-over from other donors' samples. The CDR3 reads CASSPGTGKHPPHEKLFF. The CDR3 nucleotides read TGTGCCAGCAGTCCCGGGACAGGGAAGCATCCGCCTCATGAAAAACTGTTTTTT.